Listed below are T cell receptor beta chains from one sample, sequenced in a study of control samples from healthy donors and cancer patients. Sequenced by immunoSEQ multiplex PCR; TCRdb stores in-frame clones only, minus some. The sample contains 150,000 to 200,000 clones, roughly 92% of which appear only once. Input material: blood. The receptors originated from a woman younger than 30 in good health. Both conserved end residues are part of each CDR3. Each record gives: J gene, D gene, V gene, clone size, CDR3 DNA, CDR3 protein. D genes are given only for firm matches. Clone size is shown for a subset of rows, as once, few, many or a class of expanded clone.

j_call: TRBJ1-1
d_call: -
v_call: TRBV5-4
clone_size: few
cdr3_nt: TGTGCCAGCAGCTTGGCCGGGGACACTGAAGCTTTCTTT
cdr3_aa: CASSLAGDTEAFF

j_call: TRBJ1-5
d_call: -
v_call: TRBV18
clone_size: -
cdr3_nt: TGTGCCAGCTCACCACGTCGAGGCGATCAGCCCCAGCATTTT
cdr3_aa: CASSPRRGDQPQHF

j_call: TRBJ1-2
d_call: -
v_call: TRBV12-3/TRBV12-4
clone_size: -
cdr3_nt: TGTGCCAGCAGTTTATCAGGGGATGGCTACACCTTC
cdr3_aa: CASSLSGDGYTF

j_call: TRBJ1-5
d_call: -
v_call: TRBV7-9
clone_size: -
cdr3_nt: TGTGCCAGCAGCCCTGGAAGGGACAACAATCAGCCCCAGCATTTT
cdr3_aa: CASSPGRDNNQPQHF

j_call: TRBJ1-2
d_call: -
v_call: TRBV6-5
clone_size: few
cdr3_nt: TGTGCCAGCGGGGGCCGGTTCTATGGCTACACCTTC
cdr3_aa: CASGGRFYGYTF

j_call: TRBJ1-1
d_call: -
v_call: TRBV4-3
clone_size: -
cdr3_nt: TGCGCCAGCAGCCAAGATGGGCAGGGGACACTAAACACTGAAGCTTTCTTT
cdr3_aa: CASSQDGQGTLNTEAFF

j_call: TRBJ2-6
d_call: TRBD1
v_call: TRBV6-4
clone_size: -
cdr3_nt: TGTGCCAGCAGAGCTACAGGGGGCGGTTCTGGGGCCAACGTCCTGACTTTC
cdr3_aa: CASRATGGGSGANVLTF

j_call: TRBJ2-1
d_call: -
v_call: TRBV13
clone_size: -
cdr3_nt: TGTGCCAGCAGCCACGCCCATATCGACCAGCAGTTCTTC
cdr3_aa: CASSHAHIDQQFF

j_call: TRBJ1-3
d_call: -
v_call: TRBV5-1
clone_size: -
cdr3_nt: TGCGCCAGCAGCTGGGGGGGTTCTGGAAACACCATATATTTT
cdr3_aa: CASSWGGSGNTIYF

j_call: TRBJ1-2
d_call: -
v_call: TRBV7-2
clone_size: -
cdr3_nt: TGTGCCAGCAGCACTAGAGTAGGGGGGCATGGCTACACCTTC
cdr3_aa: CASSTRVGGHGYTF

j_call: TRBJ1-2
d_call: -
v_call: TRBV7-2
clone_size: -
cdr3_nt: TGTGCCAGCAGCTTAGGGCCCAGGCAGGGCGATGGCTACACCTTC
cdr3_aa: CASSLGPRQGDGYTF

j_call: TRBJ1-2
d_call: -
v_call: TRBV29-1
clone_size: once
cdr3_nt: TGCAGCGTTGATTCGGGGCTGGACTATGGCTACACCTTC
cdr3_aa: CSVDSGLDYGYTF

j_call: TRBJ1-2
d_call: -
v_call: TRBV5-6
clone_size: -
cdr3_nt: TGTGCCAGCAGCTTGGGGGATCCTCTCTATGGCTACACCTTC
cdr3_aa: CASSLGDPLYGYTF

j_call: TRBJ2-3
d_call: -
v_call: TRBV4-1
clone_size: -
cdr3_nt: TGCGCCAGCAGCCTATGGGGTGGCACGGGGACAGATACGCAGTATTTT
cdr3_aa: CASSLWGGTGTDTQYF

j_call: TRBJ1-2
d_call: -
v_call: TRBV4-2
clone_size: -
cdr3_nt: TGTGCCAGCAGCCAAGAATCAGGGTATGGCTACACCTTC
cdr3_aa: CASSQESGYGYTF

j_call: TRBJ1-6
d_call: -
v_call: TRBV7-5
clone_size: -
cdr3_nt: TGTGCCAGAAGCTTACGGCACTACCCAGGGGGCATGAATTCACCCCTCCACTTT
cdr3_aa: CARSLRHYPGGMNSPLHF

j_call: TRBJ2-2
d_call: -
v_call: TRBV23-1
clone_size: -
cdr3_nt: TGCGCCAGCAGTCAATTCCATCTATTAGTCCCCGGCGACATGAACACCGGGGAGCTGTTTTTT
cdr3_aa: CASSQFHLLVPGDMNTGELFF

j_call: TRBJ2-5
d_call: -
v_call: TRBV11-1
clone_size: -
cdr3_nt: TGTGCCAGCAGCTTAGAGTTTATCAGACCGCAGACCCAGTACTTC
cdr3_aa: CASSLEFIRPQTQYF

j_call: TRBJ1-2
d_call: -
v_call: TRBV24-1
clone_size: -
cdr3_nt: TGTGCCACCAGTGAACAGGGCTATGGCTACACCTTC
cdr3_aa: CATSEQGYGYTF

j_call: TRBJ2-3
d_call: TRBD1
v_call: TRBV7-2
clone_size: -
cdr3_nt: TGTGCCAGCAGCTTACCAGGACAGGTTGGGCGGGCAGATACGCAGTATTTT
cdr3_aa: CASSLPGQVGRADTQYF

j_call: TRBJ2-7
d_call: TRBD1
v_call: TRBV5-6
clone_size: -
cdr3_nt: TGTGCCAGCAGCTCCGGGACAGGCTCCTACGAGCAGTACTTC
cdr3_aa: CASSSGTGSYEQYF

j_call: TRBJ1-2
d_call: -
v_call: TRBV7-9
clone_size: -
cdr3_nt: TGTGCCGGTTCGATGGGGCCTAACTATGGCTACACCTTC
cdr3_aa: CAGSMGPNYGYTF

j_call: TRBJ2-1
d_call: -
v_call: TRBV7-2
clone_size: -
cdr3_nt: TGTGCCAGCAGCCCCCCAAATCCGGGTTTCAACAATGAGCAGTTCTTC
cdr3_aa: CASSPPNPGFNNEQFF

j_call: TRBJ1-5
d_call: TRBD1
v_call: TRBV4-2
clone_size: -
cdr3_nt: TGTGCCAGCAGCCAAGAGAGGACAGGGGATTTGCCCCAGCATTTT
cdr3_aa: CASSQERTGDLPQHF

j_call: TRBJ1-1
d_call: -
v_call: TRBV7-2
clone_size: -
cdr3_nt: TGTGCCAGCCCTGGAGGCATTGCGGTGAACACTGAAGCTTTCTTT
cdr3_aa: CASPGGIAVNTEAFF

j_call: TRBJ1-5
d_call: -
v_call: TRBV28
clone_size: -
cdr3_nt: TGTGCCAGCAGTTCCCCGGGTATAAGCAATCAGCCCCAGCATTTT
cdr3_aa: CASSSPGISNQPQHF

j_call: TRBJ2-7
d_call: TRBD2
v_call: TRBV5-1
clone_size: -
cdr3_nt: TGCGCCAGCAGTTTTGGCGCTAGCGGGGCCTACGAGCAGTACTTC
cdr3_aa: CASSFGASGAYEQYF

j_call: TRBJ2-7
d_call: TRBD2
v_call: TRBV7-2
clone_size: -
cdr3_nt: TGTGCCAGCAGCCTAGCGGGCGGCTACGAGCAGTACTTC
cdr3_aa: CASSLAGGYEQYF

j_call: TRBJ1-1
d_call: -
v_call: TRBV6-5
clone_size: -
cdr3_nt: TGTGCCAGCGAAGCGGGCCTGAACACTGAAGCTTTCTTT
cdr3_aa: CASEAGLNTEAFF

j_call: TRBJ2-6
d_call: -
v_call: TRBV14
clone_size: -
cdr3_nt: TGTGCCAGCAGCCAAGTTGGGGGGGCCAACGTCCTGACTTTC
cdr3_aa: CASSQVGGANVLTF

j_call: TRBJ1-3
d_call: -
v_call: TRBV6-5
clone_size: -
cdr3_nt: TGTGCCAGCAGACCCGGGGACTATCCTGGAAACACCATATATTTT
cdr3_aa: CASRPGDYPGNTIYF

j_call: TRBJ2-2
d_call: -
v_call: TRBV27
clone_size: once
cdr3_nt: TGTGCCAGCAGTTTACAGGACACCGGGGAGCTGTTTTTT
cdr3_aa: CASSLQDTGELFF

j_call: TRBJ2-1
d_call: TRBD1
v_call: TRBV7-9
clone_size: -
cdr3_nt: TGTGCCAGCAGCTTGGACAGGGGTCTCTACAATGAGCAGTTCTTC
cdr3_aa: CASSLDRGLYNEQFF

j_call: TRBJ1-5
d_call: -
v_call: TRBV7-2
clone_size: -
cdr3_nt: TGTGCCAGCAGCCCCGGGGGCCAGGTTAATCAGCCCCAGCATTTT
cdr3_aa: CASSPGGQVNQPQHF

j_call: TRBJ2-1
d_call: TRBD1
v_call: TRBV24-1
clone_size: -
cdr3_nt: TGTGCCACCAGTGATCCCTCTTCCAGGGGGCTAGCCGATGAGCAGTTCTTC
cdr3_aa: CATSDPSSRGLADEQFF

j_call: TRBJ2-1
d_call: TRBD2
v_call: TRBV24-1
clone_size: -
cdr3_nt: TGTGCCACCAGTGATCCAGGGACTAGCGGGAGAAGGGAGCAGTTCTTC
cdr3_aa: CATSDPGTSGRREQFF

j_call: TRBJ2-3
d_call: -
v_call: TRBV5-1
clone_size: -
cdr3_nt: TGCGCCAGCCAAGGACTGCTGGGTGTTACGCAGTATTTT
cdr3_aa: CASQGLLGVTQYF

j_call: TRBJ1-2
d_call: TRBD1
v_call: TRBV7-2
clone_size: -
cdr3_nt: TGTGCCAGCAGCGCTCACAGGGGGCAGGGCTACACCTTC
cdr3_aa: CASSAHRGQGYTF

j_call: TRBJ1-2
d_call: TRBD1
v_call: TRBV27
clone_size: -
cdr3_nt: TGTGCCAGCAGTTTATCTGGACAGGGCCCCTATGGCTACACCTTC
cdr3_aa: CASSLSGQGPYGYTF

j_call: TRBJ1-2
d_call: TRBD1
v_call: TRBV10-3
clone_size: -
cdr3_nt: TGTGCCTCTTCGACAGGGAACTATGGCTACACCTTC
cdr3_aa: CASSTGNYGYTF

j_call: TRBJ2-5
d_call: TRBD2
v_call: TRBV3-1/TRBV3-2
clone_size: -
cdr3_nt: TGTGCCAGCAGCCGTGGGGTGAGCGGGGCTTCGGAGACCCAGTACTTC
cdr3_aa: CASSRGVSGASETQYF

j_call: TRBJ2-5
d_call: -
v_call: TRBV28
clone_size: -
cdr3_nt: TGTGCCAGCAGACGAACCCTGGGACTGGGAACGGAGACCCAGTACTTC
cdr3_aa: CASRRTLGLGTETQYF

j_call: TRBJ2-7
d_call: TRBD1
v_call: TRBV27
clone_size: -
cdr3_nt: TGTGCCAGCAGTCCCCTAGGACAGGTATCCTACGAGCAGTACTTC
cdr3_aa: CASSPLGQVSYEQYF

j_call: TRBJ1-1
d_call: -
v_call: TRBV6-2/TRBV6-3
clone_size: -
cdr3_nt: TGTGCCAGCAGTAGAAGAACTGAAGCTTTCTTT
cdr3_aa: CASSRRTEAFF

j_call: TRBJ2-1
d_call: -
v_call: TRBV6-5
clone_size: -
cdr3_nt: TGTGCCAGCAGTCTCGGGACATACAATGAGCAGTTCTTC
cdr3_aa: CASSLGTYNEQFF